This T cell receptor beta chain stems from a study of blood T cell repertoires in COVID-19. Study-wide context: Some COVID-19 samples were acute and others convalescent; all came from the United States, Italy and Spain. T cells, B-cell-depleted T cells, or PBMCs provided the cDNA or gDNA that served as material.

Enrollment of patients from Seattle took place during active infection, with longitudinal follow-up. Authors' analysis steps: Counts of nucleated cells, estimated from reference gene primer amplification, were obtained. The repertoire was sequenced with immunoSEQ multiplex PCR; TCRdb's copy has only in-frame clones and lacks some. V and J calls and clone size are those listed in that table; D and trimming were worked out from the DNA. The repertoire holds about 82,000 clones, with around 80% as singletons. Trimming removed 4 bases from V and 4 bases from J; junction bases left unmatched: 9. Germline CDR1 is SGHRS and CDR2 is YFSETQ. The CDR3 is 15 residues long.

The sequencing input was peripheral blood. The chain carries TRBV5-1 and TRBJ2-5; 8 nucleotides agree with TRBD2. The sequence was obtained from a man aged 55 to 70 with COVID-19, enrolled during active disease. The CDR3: CASSPTGGARETQYF. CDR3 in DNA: TGCGCCAGCAGCCCTACGGGGGGGGCTCGAGAGACCCAGTACTTC.